The rows below give T cell receptor beta chains drawn from one sample of a study of cytomegalovirus exposure and HLA in healthy donors. TCRdb's copy holds only in-frame clones and misses some; the assay was immunoSEQ multiplex PCR. The sample includes 200,000 to 300,000 clones, approximately 81% seen only once; the top ten take almost 8%. Sequenced: PBMCs. These receptors were collected from a woman aged 55-75 years in good health and CMV-seropositive. CDR3s include the opening cysteine and the closing phenylalanine or tryptophan.

TRBJ2-1 | TRBV7-2 | CASSRTSGGGNEQFF
TRBJ2-3 | TRBV2 | CASSDGGRTDTQYF
TRBJ2-1 | TRBV5-1 | CASSSSGLAGYNEQFF
TRBJ1-2 | TRBV5-6 | CASTQGDHGYTF
TRBJ2-5 | TRBV29-1 | CSVERTAQETQYF
TRBJ2-7 | TRBV4-1 | CASSQVAGRPYEQYF
TRBJ1-1 | TRBV27 | CASSWTGGTEAFF
TRBJ2-6 | TRBV28 | CASRIGGSGANVLTF
TRBJ1-2 | TRBV6-5 | CASSRQGFYGYTF
TRBJ2-1 | TRBV7-2 | CASSPTGTSFYNEQFF
TRBJ2-3 | TRBV28 | CATGTRDRGMADTQYF
TRBJ1-2 | TRBV29-1 | CSVDDRDYGYTF
TRBJ2-7 | TRBV11-2 | CASSLDLGGNEQYF
TRBJ2-1 | TRBV5-6 | CASSLALQGEQFF
TRBJ2-3 | TRBV28 | CASRGEGTDTQYF
TRBJ2-3 | TRBV9 | CASSPRGVATDTQYF
TRBJ2-2 | TRBV5-1 | CASSTDRENTGELFF
TRBJ2-4 | TRBV2 | CASRPRDREKNIQYF
TRBJ1-1 | TRBV5-1 | CASTPFLGANTEAFF
TRBJ2-5 | TRBV18 | CASSPGLKETQYF
TRBJ2-1 | TRBV6-1 | CASSETHSGRLYNEQFF
TRBJ1-2 | TRBV6-5 | CASRIRGLPGYTF
TRBJ1-1 | TRBV18 | CASSPGSGGPNTEAFF
TRBJ2-1 | TRBV28 | CASSGGLADFYNEQFF